This T cell receptor (beta chain) emerged from a study of identical twins (dated by TCRdb to the mid-2010s). Broadly, across the study: TCR alpha and beta repertoires from monozygotic twins, unrelated adults of various ages and cord blood were deep-sequenced to test whether fetal clonotypes persist. To rule out contamination, the twin experiments were replicated at different times with different library preparation protocols.

Points the paper makes about the study in general: Fewer insertions were carried by abundant cord blood beta clonotypes; a weaker similar trend was observed in young adult naive repertoires, while no such trend was observed in memory repertoires. In beta out-of-frame sequences, excess twin sharing was weaker, because having fewer shared sequences lowered the signal-to-noise ratio. Out-of-frame TCR alpha sequences shared between twins showed an excess of low generation-probability sequences compared with coincidental sharing between unrelated individuals. In monozygotic twins, recombination models systematically underestimated out-of-frame TCR alpha sharing, but the models matched the sharing seen between unrelated individuals. Because the same donors could not be followed over many years, the conclusions relied on cross-sectional statistical analysis. Invariant T cells such as MAIT and iNKT could partly confound zero-insertion analyses, though diverse VJ usage argued against this for most clonotypes.

Trimming accounts for 1 base at V and 7 bases at J, while the number of junction bases matched to no gene is 14. CDR1 ENHRY and CDR2 SYGVKD were looked up in the germline V gene. Measured from the cysteine to the phenylalanine, the CDR3 is 19 residues long. Only the CDR3 DNA is retained, 57 bases long and in frame from the first base. As for this clonotype: There is no known antigen for this receptor. No base quality values were provided; no much bigger clone lies one nucleotide off.

Every donor in the study was a healthy Caucasian. Three pairs of female monozygotic twins, all aged about 18 to 30 years, made up the twin cohort. Peripheral blood mononuclear cells were the source from which RNA for the TCR libraries was isolated. The library was obtained by 5' RACE. Sequenced on an Illumina HiSeq 2000. A universal primer binding site was added through template switching, and the final cDNA carried a unique molecular identifier so that TCR cDNA molecules could be counted accurately. First-strand cDNA for TCR alpha and beta chains was synthesized from specific primers in the conserved constant-segment region. Each cDNA library was double barcoded, with a SMART-Mk sample barcode plus Illumina barcodes, to control for contamination. TruSeq adapter sequences, together with Illumina sample barcodes, were added in two successive PCR steps. TCR alpha and beta cDNA libraries were sequenced on the Illumina HiSeq platform with custom primers. Turning to the authors' computational methods: Unique molecular identifiers were extracted from raw reads with MiGEC, and CDR3 positions were determined with MiXCR. For each individual, recombination models were inferred using an EM algorithm with the repgenHMM and IGoR tools. Shared clonotype analysis was performed with the tcR package in R, normalizing sharing by the product of cloneset sizes. To study raw recombination free of thymic and clonal selection effects, out-of-frame nonproductive sequences were analyzed. The public reads were quality trimmed at Q25 with fastp and then assembled into clones with MiXCR by TCRdb, keeping productive beta chains. Rows matching on CDR3 protein sequence are summarized as one entry with the most common DNA and genes. It is TCRdb's table, rather than the study itself, that gives the V and J calls and clone size. This sample holds hundreds of thousands of distinct CDR3 sequences; about 20% were observed only once. In total, the top ten clones hold 4% to 5.5% of the sample.

These data also formed part of another study, on T cells expressing NK-cell markers. In that second paper, the authors write: Under ten donors provided sorted CD3+CD56+NKG2C+, CD3+CD56+NKG2C- and CD3+CD56-NKG2C+ T-cell subsets, whose TCR beta-chain repertoires were profiled. Of the eight sequenced donors, seven were found to be HCMV-seropositive and one was found to be HCMV-seronegative. In several experiments an anti-gammadeltaTCR antibody was added to restrict sorting to alphabetaTCR-expressing T cells. In over five donors, the dominant CD3+CD56+NKG2C+ clonotypes were among the top 10 CD8+ clonotypes and accounted for about 1.0-7.5% of CD8+ T cells. Those dominant clonotypes were again the most abundant among CD3+CD56-NKG2C+ cells in a handful of donors, at roughly 25-60.1%. Whether the expanded NKG2C-expressing T cell clones were specific for HCMV antigens remained unclear. All eight donors whose samples were sequenced were randomly selected healthy volunteers, three of them men and five women. HCMV serostatus was determined by detecting HCMV-specific IgG in serum with a commercial ELISA kit. For several donors, bulk peripheral blood T-cell repertoires were additionally sequenced from unsorted PBMC. MIGEC was used to demultiplex reads and group the reads by UMI, and MiTCR was used to assemble and quantify clonotypes. To remove erroneous sequences, TCR cDNA sequences were retained only when supported by two or more reads. The tcR package was used for downstream repertoire analysis, with clonotypes matched between fractions based on CDR3 nucleotide sequence plus V segment. VDJmatch was used to annotate antigen specificity against VDJdb, with one amino acid substitution allowed in CDR3.

Input material: PBMCs. The receptor was isolated from a woman aged 18 to 35 in good health. Rearrangement joined TRBV10-3 to TRBJ1-5; TRBD1 matches 12 bases in the middle. In nucleotide form, the sequence is TGTGCCATCAGTGAGTGGGGCGTGGGGACAGGGGGCAAACGACAGCCCCAGCATTTT. Its translation reads: CAISEWGVGTGGKRQPQHF.